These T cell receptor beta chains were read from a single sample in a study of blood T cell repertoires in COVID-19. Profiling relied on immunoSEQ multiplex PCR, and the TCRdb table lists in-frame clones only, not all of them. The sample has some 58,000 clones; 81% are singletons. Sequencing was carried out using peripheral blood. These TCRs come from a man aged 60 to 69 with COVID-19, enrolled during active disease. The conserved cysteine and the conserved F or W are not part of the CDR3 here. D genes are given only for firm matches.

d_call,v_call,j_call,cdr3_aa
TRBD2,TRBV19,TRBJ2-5,ASSKTTSRMDQETQY
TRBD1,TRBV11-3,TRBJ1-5,ASSLPRRDRPGTNQPQH
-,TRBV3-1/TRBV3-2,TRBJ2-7,ASKGSGLPSEQY
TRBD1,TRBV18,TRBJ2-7,ASSSPGRTGGMAEQY
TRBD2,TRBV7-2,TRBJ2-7,ASSLGSLGLAGSSYEQY
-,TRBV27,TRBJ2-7,ASSPIHLGGEQY
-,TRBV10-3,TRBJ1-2,AISESDRHI
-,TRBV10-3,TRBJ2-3,AMGRTGSTDTQY
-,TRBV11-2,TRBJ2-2,ASSFLEGVGELF
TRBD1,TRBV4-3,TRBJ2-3,ASSQDTGGADTQY
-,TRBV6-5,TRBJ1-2,ASRARGIKGYT
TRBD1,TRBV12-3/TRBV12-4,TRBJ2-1,ASSFLQGAQF
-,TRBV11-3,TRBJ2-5,ASSFRGKDETQY
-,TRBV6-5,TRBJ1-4,ASSGGGSLEKLF
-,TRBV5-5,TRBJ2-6,ASSLGQGTSGANVLT
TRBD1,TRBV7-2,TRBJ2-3,ASSPTGSTGTQY
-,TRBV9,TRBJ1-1,ASSVDLARTEAF
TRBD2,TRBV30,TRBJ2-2,AWSVAGMGTGRPGELF
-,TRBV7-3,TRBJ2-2,ASSLNLAGELF
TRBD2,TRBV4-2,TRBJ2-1,ASSQFGREAPGPYNEQF
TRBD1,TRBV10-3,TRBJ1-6,AIDDRASNSPLH
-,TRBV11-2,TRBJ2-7,ASTFGYRAYEQY
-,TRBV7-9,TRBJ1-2,ASSLDDPGNYGYT
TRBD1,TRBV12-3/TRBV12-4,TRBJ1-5,ASSWTGNQPQH
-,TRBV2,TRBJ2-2,ASSGFHGELF
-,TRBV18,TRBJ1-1,ASSPPLGWFTEAF
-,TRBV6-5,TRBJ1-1,ASSPGVKAF
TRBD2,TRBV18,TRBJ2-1,ASSPVLSSGGNEQF
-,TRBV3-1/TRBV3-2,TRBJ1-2,ASSQVLAVGADYGYT
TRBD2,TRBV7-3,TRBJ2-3,ASSPGLAGFTDTQY
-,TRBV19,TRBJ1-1,ASSGGGRDEAF
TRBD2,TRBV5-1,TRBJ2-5,ASSTLLAGGETQY
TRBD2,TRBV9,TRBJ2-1,ASSAGTSGGGEQF
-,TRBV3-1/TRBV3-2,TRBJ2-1,ASSPLALYNEQF
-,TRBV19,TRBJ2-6,ASSISSGANVLT
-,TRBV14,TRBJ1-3,ASSQVLSPGNTIY
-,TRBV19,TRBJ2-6,ASSSRADRPAGANVLT
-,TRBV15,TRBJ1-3,ATSLGGSGNTIY
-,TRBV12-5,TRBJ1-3,ASGLVRLETMH
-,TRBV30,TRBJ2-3,AWSVRDTQY
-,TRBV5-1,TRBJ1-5,ASSLAGDQPQH
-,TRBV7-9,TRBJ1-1,ASSDLGSSKDTEAF
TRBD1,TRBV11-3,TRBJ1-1,ASSLQGANTEAF
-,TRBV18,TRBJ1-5,ASSPPGGNNQPQH
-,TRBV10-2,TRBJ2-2,ASRKGTGELF
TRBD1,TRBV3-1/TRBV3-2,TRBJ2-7,ASSQVGTAGEQY
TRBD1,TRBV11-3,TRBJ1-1,ASSLVKGARMNTEAF
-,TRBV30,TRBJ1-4,AWSGPGQGSEKLF
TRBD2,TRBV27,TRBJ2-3,ASMTSGGAGDTQY
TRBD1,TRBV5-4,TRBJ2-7,ASSLGGQAAYEQY
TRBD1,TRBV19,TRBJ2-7,ASSIDRQGGSEQY
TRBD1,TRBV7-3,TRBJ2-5,ASSPGQGQTQY
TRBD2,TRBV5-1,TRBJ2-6,ASGGTSGNSGANVLT